This TCR beta chain came from a study of blood T cell repertoires in COVID-19. Study overall: PBMCs, B-cell-depleted T cells, or T cells were the source of the cDNA or gDNA that made up the material.

The junction had 1 base not matched to a gene; V was cut back by 5 bases and J by 0 bases. The CDR3 extends over 15 amino acids. Germline CDR1 is SGHVS and CDR2 is FQNEAQ. The assay was immunoSEQ multiplex PCR, and TCRdb's table has in-frame clones only and misses some. The sample records over 200,000 clones, almost 90% being singletons. This clone was observed a single time. The material sequenced was peripheral blood. This chain links TRBV7-8 with TRBJ2-7; 13 bases map to TRBD2. The sequence derives from a woman aged 55-69 years with acute or convalescent COVID-19. CDR3 DNA sequence: TGTGCCAGCAGCAGGACTAGCGGGAGCTCCTACGAGCAGTACTTC. Translation gives CASSRTSGSSYEQYF.